These 11 T cell receptor beta chains share one sample of origin, sequenced in a study of blood T cell repertoires in COVID-19. Data came from immunoSEQ multiplex PCR; TCRdb stores just in-frame clones and leaves some out. The sample contains about 180,000 clones, around 84% of which appear only once. Sequenced material: peripheral blood. Source of these receptors: a man in his fifties or sixties with active or convalescent COVID-19.

This chain connects TRBV4-2 to TRBJ2-7; tentatively, D is TRBD1 (6 bases). Trimming left V 0 bases short and J 4 bases short, with 13 bases between. CDR3 size: 15 residues. The germline gives CDR1 LGHNA, CDR2 YNFKEQ. As DNA, the CDR3 is TGTGCCAGCAGCCAAGAACGGGTAAGGGGGTACGAGCAGTACTTC. This codes for CASSQERVRGYEQYF.

This chain links TRBV4-3 with TRBJ1-2; D possibly corresponds to TRBD1 (5 bases). The CDR3 consists of 12 residues. V was pared by 8 bases and J by 3 bases, with 10 bases between. CDR1 and CDR2 (germline): LGHNA, YSLEER. CDR3 loop: CASRGGDYGYTF. CDR3 sequence (DNA): TGCGCCAGCCGGGGGGGGGACTATGGCTACACCTTC.

The V call is TRBV4-2, the J call TRBJ2-3; the match to TRBD2 covers 12 bases. CDR1 is LGHNA, CDR2 YNFKEQ, per germline. The length of the CDR3 is 20 residues. With 0 bases clipped from V and 1 base from J, the junction kept 11 bases outside the gene matches. The chain's CDR3 is CASSQEPLAGGRIGTDTQYF. The DNA of the CDR3 is TGTGCCAGCAGCCAAGAGCCCCTAGCGGGGGGGCGGATTGGCACAGATACGCAGTATTTT.

With respect to this clone: The same CDR3 is also encoded by other DNA sequences in this sample. J is TRBJ2-5 and V is TRBV20-1; possible D gene TRBD2, 5 bases. Germline CDR1 reads DFQATT; CDR2 reads SNEGSKA (reference sequence). The CDR3 contains 10 residues. V was pared by 6 bases and J by 5 bases, with 7 bases between. For the CDR3, the DNA is TGCAGTGCCGAGCGGGAGACCCAGTACTTC. Its protein product is CSAERETQYF.

The V gene is TRBV7-3, the J gene TRBJ2-2, with TRBD1 identical over 9 bases. After removal of 3 bases from V and 4 bases from J, the junction contained 3 bases not matched to a gene. The CDR3 is 15 amino acids. CDR1 SGHTA and CDR2 FQGTGA come from the germline V gene. CDR3 protein: CASSFSTGGTGELFF. CDR3 coding DNA: TGTGCCAGCAGCTTCTCGACAGGGGGCACCGGGGAGCTGTTTTTT.

This clone was seen a handful of times. The rearrangement links TRBV4-1 to TRBJ2-3, with 9 bases that match TRBD2. J was trimmed by 2 bases and V by 4 bases; bases with no gene match: 7. Germline assignment: CDR1 MGHRA and CDR2 YSYEKL. The CDR3 extends over 16 amino acids. The DNA of the CDR3 is TGCGCCAGCAGCCGTCGGGCGGGAGGGACCACAGATACGCAGTATTTT. This translates into CASSRRAGGTTDTQYF.

The rearrangement links TRBV4-2 to TRBJ1-2; D possibly corresponds to TRBD1 (5 bases). V gave up 2 bases and J gave up 4 bases, with 11 bases separating them. There are 14 residues in the CDR3. In germline, CDR1 is LGHNA, CDR2 YNFKEQ. CDR3 amino acids: CASSQRQGGYGYTF. The CDR3 nucleotides read TGTGCCAGCAGCCAACGGCAGGGTGGCTATGGCTACACCTTC.

The CDR3 protein is CASSPSLKRELSDTQYF. Written as DNA, the CDR3 is TGTGCCAGCAGCCCGAGCCTTAAGCGGGAGCTGTCAGATACGCAGTATTTT. V usage is TRBV14 and J usage is TRBJ2-3; TRBD2 aligns across 8 bases. CDR1 is SGHDN, CDR2 FVKESK, per germline. Trimming removed 4 bases from V and 4 bases from J; junction bases left unmatched: 13. CDR3 length: 17 amino acids.

This chain links TRBV6-6 with TRBJ2-3; the D is unclear. Germline assignment: CDR1 MNHNY and CDR2 SVGAGI (reference sequence). The CDR3 consists of 17 residues. V lost 5 bases and J lost 1, with 19 bases in between. This CDR3 reads CASSPEATLAGTDTQYF. The CDR3 coding sequence is TGTGCCAGCAGTCCAGAGGCTACCCTTGCGGGCACAGATACGCAGTATTTT.

The V and J genes are TRBV3-1 (or the pseudogene TRBV3-2) and TRBJ1-4; no definite D call. The V gene's germline CDR1 is LGHDT and CDR2 YNNKEL (reference sequence). The CDR3 spans 14 residues. V lost 4 bases to trimming and J lost 3 bases, with 9 bases between them. CDR3 amino acids: CASSPEGANEKLFF. The CDR3, as DNA: TGTGCCAGCAGCCCTGAGGGAGCTAATGAAAAACTGTTTTTT.

This clone was counted a single time. The rearrangement links TRBV11-2 to TRBJ2-1, with no clear D. Trimming removed 3 bases from V and 6 bases from J, with 9 bases in between. The CDR3 loop spans 13 amino acids. Looked up from germline, CDR1 is SGHAT and CDR2 is FQNNGV. The CDR3 DNA sequence: TGTGCCAGCAGCTTTGTCCGTTTCAATGAGCAGTTCTTC. This translates into CASSFVRFNEQFF.